Listed below are T cell receptor beta chains from one sample, sequenced in a study of T cell changes during pregnancy in multiple sclerosis. Libraries were prepared by immunoSEQ multiplex PCR; TCRdb keeps only in-frame clonotypes and omits some of them. The sample includes approximately 89,000 clones, approximately 93% seen only once; the top ten take more than 1.5%. Sequencing was performed on peripheral blood, taken after pregnancy. These receptors all stem from a female donor in good health, enrolled as a control in a pregnancy study. Both conserved end residues are part of each CDR3. A D gene is named only where the DNA matches it firmly. Some rows mark clone size as missing; the rest say once, few, many or name a class of expanded clone.

TRBJ1-1,-,TRBV5-8,-,CASRSNREFSEAFF,TGTGCCAGCAGAAGTAACAGGGAGTTCTCTGAAGCTTTCTTT
TRBJ2-5,-,TRBV15,-,CATSNGAPKEETQYF,TGTGCCACCAGCAATGGGGCCCCAAAGGAAGAGACCCAGTACTTC
TRBJ2-1,-,TRBV30,TRBD2,CAWSLAGGGSYNEQFF,TGTGCCTGGAGTCTAGCGGGCGGCGGATCCTACAATGAGCAGTTCTTC
TRBJ2-1,-,TRBV6-6,TRBD2,CASRQGLASTEQFF,TGTGCCAGCAGGCAGGGACTAGCGAGCACTGAGCAGTTCTTC
TRBJ2-7,-,TRBV27,TRBD2,CASSLKGDRAGTSGNEQYF,TGTGCCAGCAGTTTAAAGGGAGACAGAGCCGGGACTAGCGGTAACGAGCAGTACTTC
TRBJ1-4,-,TRBV7-2,-,CASSPSGGNEKLFF,TGTGCCAGCAGCCCCTCGGGGGGAAACGAAAAACTGTTTTTT
TRBJ2-1,-,TRBV6-5,TRBD2,CASSWGGGDNEQFF,TGTGCCAGCAGTTGGGGGGGAGGGGACAATGAGCAGTTCTTC
TRBJ2-1,-,TRBV28,-,CATQYNEQFF,TGTGCCACCCAGTACAATGAGCAGTTCTTC
TRBJ2-3,-,TRBV28,-,CASSLSQDNTDTQYF,TGTGCCAGCAGTTTGAGTCAGGATAACACAGATACGCAGTATTTT
TRBJ2-7,-,TRBV28,TRBD1,CASSVQGPSYEQYF,TGTGCCAGCAGCGTACAGGGGCCCTCCTACGAGCAGTACTTC
TRBJ1-5,once,TRBV5-1,-,CASSLAGGNQPQHF,TGCGCCAGCAGCTTGGCCGGGGGTAATCAGCCCCAGCATTTT
TRBJ2-5,-,TRBV5-1,-,CASSQRRDQETQYF,TGCGCCAGCAGCCAGCGGCGGGATCAAGAGACCCAGTACTTC
TRBJ1-1,-,TRBV6-5,TRBD1,CASTRMTGPLEAFF,TGTGCCAGCACCAGAATGACAGGGCCCCTTGAAGCTTTCTTT
TRBJ1-2,-,TRBV2,-,CASSAGPSNYGYTF,TGTGCCAGCAGTGCAGGTCCCTCTAACTATGGCTACACCTTC
TRBJ2-7,-,TRBV5-4,TRBD1,CASSQQQGSSYEQYF,TGTGCCAGCAGCCAGCAACAGGGGAGCTCCTACGAGCAGTACTTC
TRBJ2-5,-,TRBV28,-,CASSRPTGSGETQYF,TGTGCCAGCAGCCGCCCGACAGGTTCGGGAGAGACCCAGTACTTC
TRBJ2-7,-,TRBV10-3,-,CAISLQGYEQYF,TGTGCCATCAGTTTACAGGGCTACGAGCAGTACTTC
TRBJ2-7,-,TRBV30,-,CAWSVIPGAEQYF,TGTGCCTGGAGTGTAATCCCGGGTGCCGAGCAGTACTTC
TRBJ1-1,-,TRBV2,TRBD1,CASRVDRSDTEAFF,TGTGCCAGCAGAGTGGACAGGAGCGACACTGAAGCTTTCTTT
TRBJ2-3,-,TRBV5-4,-,CASSSIGGGDTQYF,TGTGCCAGCAGCTCCATAGGAGGTGGGGATACGCAGTATTTT
TRBJ2-7,-,TRBV28,TRBD1,CASRLGTGGEQYF,TGTGCCAGCAGATTAGGGACAGGCGGTGAGCAGTACTTC
TRBJ2-1,once,TRBV19,TRBD2,CASSILRREGVGEQFF,TGTGCCAGTAGTATTTTGCGCCGGGAGGGAGTTGGGGAGCAGTTCTTC
TRBJ2-7,once,TRBV4-2,TRBD2,CASSQELAGGYEQYF,TGTGCCAGCAGCCAAGAACTAGCGGGAGGATACGAGCAGTACTTC
TRBJ2-1,-,TRBV27,-,CASSLGADYNEQFF,TGTGCCAGCAGTTTGGGAGCGGACTACAATGAGCAGTTCTTC
TRBJ2-1,-,TRBV9,TRBD1,CASSEGAGGEQFF,TGTGCCAGCAGCGAGGGGGCGGGCGGGGAGCAGTTCTTC
TRBJ1-5,-,TRBV27,TRBD1,CASSLDRDIYSNQPQHF,TGTGCCAGCAGTTTAGACAGGGACATTTATAGCAATCAGCCCCAGCATTTT
TRBJ2-2,-,TRBV15,TRBD2,CATSRGPAGATTGELFF,TGTGCCACCAGCAGAGGGCCAGCGGGGGCGACCACCGGGGAGCTGTTTTTT
TRBJ2-7,-,TRBV4-1,-,CASSQDPGQRYEQYF,TGCGCCAGCAGCCAAGATCCCGGACAGCGCTACGAGCAGTACTTC
TRBJ1-3,-,TRBV18,TRBD1,CASSPITGGRNTIYF,TGTGCCAGCTCACCGATTACAGGGGGCCGAAACACCATATATTTT
TRBJ2-1,-,TRBV27,TRBD2,CASSYGLAAYNEQFF,TGTGCCAGCAGCTATGGACTAGCGGCCTACAATGAGCAGTTCTTC
TRBJ2-1,-,TRBV5-1,TRBD2,CASSLEVSAGGLGNEQFF,TGCGCCAGCAGCTTGGAGGTATCGGCGGGAGGGCTTGGAAATGAGCAGTTCTTC
TRBJ2-5,-,TRBV5-5,TRBD1,CASSFRDSEETQYF,TGTGCCAGCAGCTTCCGGGACAGCGAAGAGACCCAGTACTTC
TRBJ1-3,-,TRBV10-3,-,CAISESGGLVGNTIYF,TGTGCCATCAGTGAGTCGGGAGGCTTGGTTGGAAACACCATATATTTT
TRBJ2-3,-,TRBV28,TRBD2,CASSWPGGGTRRTDTQYF,TGTGCCAGCAGTTGGCCGGGGGGTGGGACCCGTCGGACAGATACGCAGTATTTT
TRBJ1-1,once,TRBV29-1,TRBD1,CSASYGTGAEAFF,TGCAGCGCCAGTTACGGGACAGGGGCTGAAGCTTTCTTT
TRBJ2-7,once,TRBV7-2,-,CASSLFASYEQYF,TGTGCCAGCAGCTTATTTGCGTCCTACGAGCAGTACTTC
TRBJ2-4,-,TRBV6-6,TRBD2,CASSYTSGSLGDIQYF,TGTGCCAGCAGTTACACTAGCGGGAGTTTGGGAGACATTCAGTACTTC
TRBJ2-7,-,TRBV5-6,-,CTSSLFTAYEQYF,TGTACCAGCAGCTTGTTCACTGCCTACGAGCAGTACTTC
TRBJ2-2,once,TRBV5-4,TRBD1,CASRDRVTNTGELFF,TGTGCCAGCAGGGACAGGGTGACGAACACCGGGGAGCTGTTTTTT
TRBJ2-1,-,TRBV2,-,CASIQDSLYEQFF,TGTGCCAGCATACAGGACAGTTTATATGAGCAGTTCTTC
TRBJ2-2,-,TRBV7-2,-,CASSLVLVGETGELFF,TGTGCCAGCAGCTTAGTCCTAGTCGGCGAGACCGGGGAGCTGTTTTTT
TRBJ1-5,-,TRBV2,TRBD1,CASMGQGSQPQHF,TGTGCCAGCATGGGACAGGGGTCTCAGCCCCAGCATTTT
TRBJ2-7,-,TRBV4-2,TRBD2,CASSQDPSGRMGEQYF,TGTGCCAGCAGCCAAGATCCAAGCGGGAGAATGGGCGAGCAGTACTTC
TRBJ1-1,-,TRBV7-2,-,CASSPLAANTEAFF,TGTGCCAGCAGCCCGCTCGCGGCGAACACTGAAGCTTTCTTT